The T cell receptor (beta chain) described here comes from a study of human T cells and chemical hapten exposure. Across the study: Alopecia areata, totalis or universalis affected patients who were mostly female.

Notes on the study in general: DPC sensitization did not alter TCRs above 1 in 1000 frequency.

During construction of the library, unique molecular identifiers were attached to individual cDNA molecules for quantitative, reproducible TCR counting. One entry per CDR3 protein results from TCRdb running MiXCR on the RACE reads. The data show approximately 90,000 distinct CDR3 sequences, 12% seen once. Time point described: patch test 1, 2 weeks after DPC sensitization. The treatment denotes: therapeutic diphenylcyclopropenone sensitization with weekly scalp DPC. This clonotype was counted at least ten times. What it binds is unknown. With V trimmed by 0 bases and J by 9 bases, 4 bases remained unmatched. The CDR3 has 14 amino acids. CDR1 is SGHAT and CDR2 is FQNNGV in the germline V gene.

The receptor comes from a woman aged 40 to 50 with alopecia areata. Some clones in this sample may be carry-over from other donors' samples. Sequenced material: whole blood, taken in connection with sensitization to the hapten diphenylcyclopropenone (DPC). The chain joins TRBV11-2 to TRBJ2-1; 8 bases are a match to TRBD1. In nucleotides, the CDR3 is TGTGCCAGCAGCTTAGACAGGGGGCGTATTGAGCAGTTCTTC. It yields the protein CASSLDRGRIEQFF.